The 11 T cell receptor beta chains listed next were all sequenced from one sample in a study of blood T cell repertoires in COVID-19 (dated by TCRdb to 2018 to 2020). Library preparation used the immunoSEQ multiplex PCR assay. This is the immuneACCESS table as TCRdb keeps it, with only in-frame sequences that have V and J called. A part of the clones is gone; compared with another copy, unresolved V genes explain less than half, and the rest is unexplained. The sample contains some 200,000 clones, 88% of them found a single time. Of the sample, approximately 1.8% is held by the ten largest clones. Sequences were obtained from peripheral blood. The receptors here all came from a man aged 65-85 years with acute or convalescent COVID-19.

The genes are TRBV19 and TRBJ2-3; D unclear. This CDR3 comprises 15 residues. Germline V gene data show CDR1 as LNHDA and CDR2 as SQIVND (reference sequence). Between the trimmed V and J ends, which lost 6 bases and 1 base, there was a span of 14 bases. The CDR3 reads CASSPGQKGTDTQYF. DNA for the CDR3: TGTGCCAGTAGCCCTGGGCAGAAGGGCACAGATACGCAGTATTTT. The full variable domain, in which reference TRBV19 and TRBJ2-3 provide the parts outside the CDR3, is DGGITQSPKYLFRKEGQNVTLSCEQNLNHDAMYWYRQDPGQGLRLIYYSQIVNDFQKGDIAEGYSVSREKKESFPLTVTSAQKNPTAFYLCASSPGQKGTDTQYFGPGTRLTVL.

This clone was seen a single time. This chain uses TRBV6-5 with TRBJ1-2; D perhaps matches TRBD1 (6 bases). Germline CDR1 and CDR2: MNHEY and SVGAGI. V lost 5 bases and J lost 4, with 14 bases in between. The CDR3 runs to 14 residues. CDR3 DNA: TGTGCCAGCAGTACTAGGGGACAACTCTATGGCTACACCTTC. It translates to CASSTRGQLYGYTF.

The chain recombines TRBV30 with TRBJ1-4, with D perhaps TRBD1 (5 bases). The CDR3 loop spans 13 amino acids. Trimming took 3 bases from V and 1 from J, leaving 6 bases between them. Germline V lookup: CDR1 GTSNPN, CDR2 SVGIG (reference sequence). CDR3 region: CAWRGRTNEKLFF. The DNA for the CDR3 is TGTGCCTGGAGGGGGCGAACTAATGAAAAACTGTTTTTT.

The chain employs TRBV18 and TRBJ1-3, with D possibly being TRBD1 (5 bases). Trimming shortened V by 6 bases and J by 2 bases, and 20 bases separated the two germline ends. From germline, CDR1 is KGHSH and CDR2 LQKENI. The CDR3 spans 17 residues. CDR3 coding DNA: TGTGCCAGCTCGCTAGACAGTCCCCTGAATACTGGAAACACCATATATTTT. Translated, it gives CASSLDSPLNTGNTIYF.

V and J are TRBV7-6 and TRBJ2-7; the D is unclear. This CDR3 has 14 residues. V dropped 3 bases and J dropped 3 bases, with 12 bases sitting between them. Germline lookup yields CDR1 SGHVS and CDR2 FNYEAQ. The CDR3 sequence is CASSLTAKDYEQYF. CDR3 nucleotides: TGTGCCAGCAGCTTGACTGCCAAGGACTACGAGCAGTACTTC.

The V gene is TRBV28, the J gene TRBJ2-6, with D unclear. The CDR3 covers 16 residues. The V and J ends lost 9 bases and 3 bases respectively, with 18 bases between them. Looked up from germline, CDR1 is MDHEN and CDR2 is SYDVKM. The CDR3 protein is CASQNGGPVGANVLTF. CDR3 coding DNA: TGTGCCAGTCAAAACGGTGGGCCGGTTGGGGCCAACGTCCTGACTTTC.

The chain couples TRBV30 to TRBJ2-5; the match to TRBD2 covers 10 bases. CDR3 length: 12 residues. Looked up from germline, CDR1 is GTSNPN and CDR2 is SVGIG (reference sequence). V lost 4 bases and J lost 7; bases outside the gene matches: 3. CDR3 coding DNA: TGTGCCTGGACTAGCGGGGGCCGGACCCAGTACTTC. Its translation is CAWTSGGRTQYF.

The CDR3 loop reads CASTQVGQGEHNSPLHF. DNA for the CDR3: TGTGCCAGCACCCAGGTAGGACAGGGCGAACATAATTCACCCCTCCACTTT. The chain recombines TRBV6-4 with TRBJ1-6, with 8 bases fitting TRBD1. The CDR3 extends over 17 amino acids. The V gene's germline CDR1 is MRHNA and CDR2 SNTAGT. V shed 7 bases and J 5 bases; nucleotides not matched to a gene: 13.

This chain links TRBV7-9 with TRBJ1-2, with D unresolved. V gave up 4 bases and J gave up 6 bases, with 12 bases separating them. Germline lookup yields CDR1 SEHNR and CDR2 FQNEAQ (reference sequence). There are 13 residues in the CDR3. DNA for the CDR3: TGTGCCAGCAGCTCGACACCGTTTGATGGCTACACCTTC. Translation gives CASSSTPFDGYTF.

V gene TRBV7-9 combines with J gene TRBJ1-4; maybe TRBD1 (6 bases). The CDR3 totals 14 residues. Germline CDR1 and CDR2: SEHNR and FQNEAQ (reference sequence). The germline V and J ends were trimmed by 5 bases and 8 bases, with 15 bases remaining between them. The CDR3 protein is CASSLDSSREKLFF. CDR3 bases: TGTGCCAGCAGCCTGGACAGCAGTAGGGAAAAACTGTTTTTT.

The chain combines TRBV3-1 (or the pseudogene TRBV3-2) with TRBJ1-2; 9 nucleotides align to TRBD1. The CDR3 contains 15 residues. V was pared by 4 bases and J by 8 bases, with 11 bases of the junction left unmatched. Germline V gene lookup returns CDR1 LGHDT and CDR2 YNNKEL (reference sequence). The CDR3 bases are TGTGCCAGCAGCCCCCTGGGGGGACAGGGATTCGGCTACACCTTC. This encodes CASSPLGGQGFGYTF.